This T cell receptor beta chain came from a study of blood T cells in healthy people across ages. Overall study findings and caveats: Both higher diversity and more naive CD4+ cells marked long-lived donors when set against aged donors. Expanded clonotype changes were possibly confounded by unknown donor CMV status. The percentage of naive T cells correlated strongly with TCR beta diversity.

The CDR3 totals 16 residues. V dropped 1 base and J dropped 3 bases, with 15 bases sitting between them. From germline, CDR1 is SGHVS and CDR2 FNYEAQ. Together with a sample-barcoded 5' primer, a J-beta primer mix was included in a second PCR lasting about 7 to 11 cycles. In TCRdb, the 5' RACE reads were re-called with MiXCR into one record per CDR3 protein. The repertoire holds over 1,500,000 distinct CDR3 sequences, with about 50% as singletons. This clonotype was seen a few times. The antigen is not known. The rearrangement joins TRBV7-6 to TRBJ2-5; D is undetermined. Material for sequencing was blood. This receptor was identified in a woman aged 40 to 49 in good health. CDR3 sequence (DNA): TGTGCCAGCAGCTTAGTAGTCAGGCAGGCAAAAGAGACCCAGTACTTC. Amino acid sequence: CASSLVVRQAKETQYF.